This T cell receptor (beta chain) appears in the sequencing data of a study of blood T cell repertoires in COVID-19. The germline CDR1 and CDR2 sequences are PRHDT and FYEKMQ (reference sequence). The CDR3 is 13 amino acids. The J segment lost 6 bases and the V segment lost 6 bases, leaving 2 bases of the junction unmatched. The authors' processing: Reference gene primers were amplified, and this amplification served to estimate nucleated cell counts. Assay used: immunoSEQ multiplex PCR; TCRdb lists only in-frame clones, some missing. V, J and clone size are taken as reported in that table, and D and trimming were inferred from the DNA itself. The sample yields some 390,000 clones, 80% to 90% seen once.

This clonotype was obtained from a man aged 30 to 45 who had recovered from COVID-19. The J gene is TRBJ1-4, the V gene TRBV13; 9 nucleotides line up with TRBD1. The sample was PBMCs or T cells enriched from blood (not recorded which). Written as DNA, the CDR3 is TGTGCCAGCAGGCGGACAGGGGATGAAAAACTGTTTTTT. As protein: CASRRTGDEKLFF. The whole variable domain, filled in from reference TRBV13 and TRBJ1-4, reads AAGVIQSPRHLIKEKRETATLKCYPIPRHDTVYWYQQGPGQDPQFLISFYEKMQSDKGSIPDRFSAQQFSDYHSELNMSSLELGDSALYFCASRRTGDEKLFFGSGTQLSVL.